These 14 T cell receptor beta chains were all obtained from the same sample, sequenced in a study of blood T cell repertoires in COVID-19 (dated by TCRdb to the early 2020s). Preparation of the library involved the immunoSEQ multiplex PCR assay. TCRdb retrieved this table from immuneACCESS and kept in-frame rearrangements only. Not all clones are present; in checked studies, unresolved V genes account for under half, and no reason is known for the remainder. The sample includes around 190,000 clones, with around 80% observed a single time. The ten most abundant clones make up about a sixth of the sample. What was sequenced was PBMCs or T cells enriched from blood (not recorded which). The receptor source for this set is a woman between 45 and 65 years old with acute COVID-19.

The chain combines TRBV21-1 with TRBJ2-2; the table's D call, TRBD1, has no DNA check behind it. TRBV21-1 is a recognized pseudogene. The CDR3 length is 18 residues. In nucleotides, the CDR3 is TGTGCCAGCAGCTCCCGTAGGGGACAGGGCTTTAACACCGGGGAGCTGTTTTTT. Protein sequence: CASSSRRGQGFNTGELFF.

This clone was picked up one time. The chain recombines TRBV5-5 with TRBJ1-2; D may be TRBD1 (6 bases). V was cut by 4 bases and J by 5 bases, with 12 bases left in between. This CDR3 region has 13 residues. Germline-derived CDR1 and CDR2 are SGHKS and YYEKEE (reference sequence). Here the CDR3 DNA reads TGTGCCAGCAGCCCGGACAGCCATTATGGCTACACCTTC. Encoded protein: CASSPDSHYGYTF.

The chain uses TRBV30 and TRBJ1-3; possible D gene TRBD1, 6 bases. V was trimmed by 3 bases and J by 3 bases, leaving 18 bases between them. The CDR3 has 16 amino acids. The germline V gene encodes CDR1 GTSNPN and CDR2 SVGIG (reference sequence). This CDR3 is CAWSDKQGIGGNTIYF. The CDR3 region has the DNA TGTGCCTGGAGCGATAAACAGGGTATTGGTGGAAACACCATATATTTT.

J is TRBJ1-1 and V is TRBV28, with unresolved D. CDR1 is MDHEN and CDR2 is SYDVKM in the germline V gene. CDR3 length equals 14 residues. Trimming left V 2 bases short and J 1 base short, with 8 bases between. CDR3 loop: CASSLPDKNTEAFF. The DNA for the CDR3 is TGTGCCAGCAGTTTACCAGACAAGAACACTGAAGCTTTCTTT.

V gene TRBV5-6 combines with J gene TRBJ1-5; 7 bases align to TRBD1. Trimming removed 1 base from V and 5 bases from J; junction bases left unmatched: 9. CDR1 and CDR2 from the germline V gene are SGHDT and YYEEEE. This CDR3 is built from 16 residues. CDR3 amino acids: CASSLTGEQGHQPQHF. CDR3 nucleotides: TGTGCCAGCAGCTTGACAGGGGAACAGGGCCATCAGCCCCAGCATTTT.

The genes are TRBV29-1 and TRBJ1-2; 7 bases are shared with TRBD1. Trimming took 6 bases from V and 3 from J; bases not matched to a gene: 4. This CDR3 region has 12 residues. Germline CDR1 SQVTM, CDR2 ANQGSEA. In DNA form, the CDR3 reads TGCAGCGTAAATACAGGGGACTATGGCTACACCTTC. It translates to CSVNTGDYGYTF.

The rearrangement uses TRBV28 and TRBJ2-1; D is perhaps TRBD2 (5 bases). The CDR3 runs to 14 residues. Trimming cost V 1 base and J 6 bases, with 10 bases left between them. CDR1 MDHEN and CDR2 SYDVKM come from the germline V gene. In nucleotides, the CDR3 is TGTGCCAGCAGTTTATCAGCGGTCCCCAATGAGCAGTTCTTC. It codes for CASSLSAVPNEQFF. Based on the CDR3 plus reference TRBV28 and TRBJ2-1, the full variable domain is DVKVTQSSRYLVKRTGEKVFLECVQDMDHENMFWYRQDPGLGLRLIYFSYDVKMKEKGDIPEGYSVSREKKERFSLILESASTNQTSMYLCASSLSAVPNEQFFGPGTRLTVL.

The J gene is TRBJ2-1, the V gene TRBV10-1; 8 nucleotides align to TRBD2. The CDR3 has 14 amino acids. The V gene's germline CDR1 is WNHNN and CDR2 SYGVQD (reference sequence). The J segment lost 6 bases and the V segment lost 3 bases, leaving 4 bases of the junction unmatched. CDR3 protein: CASSDGGAVNEQFF. Here the CDR3 DNA reads TGCGCCAGCAGTGACGGGGGGGCGGTCAATGAGCAGTTCTTC.

The chain uses TRBV4-2 and TRBJ1-4; 8 bases fit TRBD1. This CDR3 has 18 amino acids. CDR1 is LGHNA and CDR2 is YNFKEQ in the germline V gene. The V gene end was trimmed by 4 bases and the J gene end by 7 bases; junction bases not matched to a gene: 17. The CDR3, as DNA: TGTGCCAGCAGCCGAGAGTCCGGGACAGGCCGAATGAGTGAAAAACTGTTTTTT. Translating gives CASSRESGTGRMSEKLFF.

A single count supports this clone. This chain uses TRBV7-2 with TRBJ1-2; no reliable D call. Trimming shortened V by 3 bases and J by 2 bases, and 10 bases separated the two germline ends. From germline, CDR1 is SGHTA and CDR2 FQGNSA. The CDR3 runs 14 residues. The CDR3 is CASSLGGINYGYTF. The CDR3 nucleotides read TGTGCCAGCAGCTTGGGAGGAATCAACTATGGCTACACCTTC.

There are a few counts of this clone. The rearrangement joins TRBV27 to TRBJ2-7; TRBD1 is a possible D gene (5 bases). The CDR3 runs 14 residues. The germline V gene has CDR1 MNHEY and CDR2 SMNVEV (reference sequence). V was cut by 3 bases and J by 5 bases, with 14 bases left in between. CDR3 protein: CASSFRSGYHEQYV. The CDR3 DNA reads TGTGCCAGCAGTTTCCGCTCAGGGTACCACGAGCAGTACGTC.

V usage is TRBV29-1 and J usage is TRBJ2-1; 7 bases line up with TRBD2. V shed 5 bases and J 4 bases; nucleotides not matched to a gene: 5. From germline, CDR1 is SQVTM and CDR2 ANQGSEA. The CDR3 extends over 13 amino acids. The DNA for the CDR3 is TGCAGCGTTTCGCTAGCGGTATACAATGAGCAGTTCTTC. Residues: CSVSLAVYNEQFF.

The gene calls are TRBV18 and TRBJ1-2; no definite D call. The CDR3 has 13 amino acids. Germline V CDR1 and CDR2: KGHSH, LQKENI. The V gene lost 2 bases and the J gene lost 8 bases, with 12 bases spanning the gap. CDR3 nucleotides: TGTGCCAGCTCACCATTTTTTGAAGAGGGCTACACCTTC. Its protein product is CASSPFFEEGYTF.

This chain links TRBV5-4 with TRBJ1-2; D is ambiguous. Looked up from germline, CDR1 is SGHNT and CDR2 is YYREEE (reference sequence). The V and J ends lost 3 bases and 4 bases respectively, with 16 bases between them. This CDR3 region has 15 residues. CDR3 protein: CASSSPPGSSYGYTF. In nucleotides, the CDR3 is TGTGCCAGCAGCTCCCCCCCGGGATCGAGCTATGGCTACACCTTC.